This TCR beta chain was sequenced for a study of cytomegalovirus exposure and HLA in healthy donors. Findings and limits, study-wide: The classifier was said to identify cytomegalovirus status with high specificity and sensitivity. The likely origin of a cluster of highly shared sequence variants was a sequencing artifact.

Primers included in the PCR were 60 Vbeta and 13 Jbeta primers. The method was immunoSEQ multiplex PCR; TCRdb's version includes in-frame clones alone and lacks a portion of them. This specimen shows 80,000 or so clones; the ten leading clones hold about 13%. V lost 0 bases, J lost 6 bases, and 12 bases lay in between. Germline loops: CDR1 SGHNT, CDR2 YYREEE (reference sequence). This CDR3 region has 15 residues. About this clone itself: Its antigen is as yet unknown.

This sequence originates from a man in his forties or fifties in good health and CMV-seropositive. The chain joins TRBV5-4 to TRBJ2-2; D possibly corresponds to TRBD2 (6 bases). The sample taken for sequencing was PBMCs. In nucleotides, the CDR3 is TGTGCCAGCAGCTTGGCGGAGGGTCCGGCCGGGGAGCTGTTTTTT. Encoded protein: CASSLAEGPAGELFF. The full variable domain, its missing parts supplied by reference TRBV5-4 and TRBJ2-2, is ETGVTQSPTHLIKTRGQQVTLRCSSQSGHNTVSWYQQALGQGPQFIFQYYREEENGRGNFPPRFSGLQFPNYSSELNVNALELDDSALYLCASSLAEGPAGELFFGEGSRLTVL.